Listed below are T cell receptor beta chains from one sample, sequenced in a study of T cell responses to AZD1222 COVID-19 vaccine. Sequenced by immunoSEQ multiplex PCR; TCRdb stores in-frame clones only, minus some. The sample lists 150,000 or so clones, around 90% occurring once. Specimen: peripheral blood, collected on day 0 of AZD1222 vaccination. The receptors stem from an adult in good health. The CDR3 runs from the conserved cysteine through the conserved F or W. D genes are given only for firm matches. A row's size may be missing; if present it is once, few, many or a size class.

.	TRBJ1-4	TRBV5-1	once	14	TGCGCCAGCAGCTTAACAGGGACTAATGAAAAACTGTTTTTT	CASSLTGTNEKLFF
TRBD1	TRBJ2-7	TRBV6-6	.	14	TGTGCCAGCAGACCGGGACAGGGGCCCTACGAGCAGTACTTC	CASRPGQGPYEQYF
.	TRBJ1-5	TRBV10-1	few	13	TGCGCCAGCAGTTGGAGAGGGCATCAGCCCCAGCATTTT	CASSWRGHQPQHF
TRBD1	TRBJ1-6	TRBV7-9	.	15	TGTGCCAGCAGCTACGGGACAGGGAAGGGGTCACCCCTCCACTTT	CASSYGTGKGSPLHF
.	TRBJ2-7	TRBV5-6	.	14	TGTGCCAGCAGCTTGTGGACAGTCTCCTACGAGCAGTACTTC	CASSLWTVSYEQYF
TRBD1	TRBJ1-2	TRBV9	.	15	TGTGCCAGCAGCGTAGTAGACAGGGGGGACTATGGCTACACCTTC	CASSVVDRGDYGYTF
.	TRBJ2-7	TRBV27	.	12	TGTGCCAGCAGTCACGATGGGTCCGAGCAGTACTTC	CASSHDGSEQYF
TRBD1	TRBJ2-7	TRBV6-5	.	16	TGTGCCAGCAGTTACGGTCGGACAGGGGGCTCCTACGAGCAGTACTTC	CASSYGRTGGSYEQYF
.	TRBJ1-5	TRBV9	.	15	TGTGCCAGCAGCGTAGACGGAGGTAGCAATCAGCCCCAGCATTTT	CASSVDGGSNQPQHF
.	TRBJ2-5	TRBV7-9	.	13	TGTGCCAGCAGCTCCCCAGGTGGAGGGACCCAGTACTTC	CASSSPGGGTQYF
.	TRBJ2-5	TRBV12-3/TRBV12-4	.	12	TGTGCCAGCAGTTTGGGGTCAGAGACCCAGTACTTC	CASSLGSETQYF
.	TRBJ1-2	TRBV13	.	14	TGTGCCAGCAGCCGGGGGTCGATTGACTATGGCTACACCTTC	CASSRGSIDYGYTF
TRBD1	TRBJ1-1	TRBV11-2	.	13	TGTGCCAGCAGCTTAGGACAGGGGACTGAAGCTTTCTTT	CASSLGQGTEAFF
TRBD1	TRBJ1-2	TRBV12-3/TRBV12-4	.	11	TGTGCCAGCAGCCTCAGGGGGGGCTACACCTTC	CASSLRGGYTF
TRBD2	TRBJ2-3	TRBV6-5	.	15	TGTGCCAGCAGTTACTCGAGGGAGGGATGGGGTACGCAGTATTTT	CASSYSREGWGTQYF
TRBD2	TRBJ2-2	TRBV9	.	15	TGTGCCAGCAGCGTAGGAGCGGGACACACCGGGGAGCTGTTTTTT	CASSVGAGHTGELFF
.	TRBJ2-3	TRBV5-4	.	14	TGTGCCAGCAGCCCAGGACAGAGGGATTCGAGGCAGTATTTT	CASSPGQRDSRQYF
.	TRBJ2-7	TRBV28	.	14	TGTGCCAGCAGTTTATTCCAGGGCTCCTACGAGCAGTACTTC	CASSLFQGSYEQYF
.	TRBJ2-7	TRBV14	.	14	TGTGCCAGCAGCCAAGATAGGACGGCAGCTGGATGGTACTTC	CASSQDRTAAGWYF
TRBD1	TRBJ1-2	TRBV5-6	.	12	TGTGCCAGCAGCTTGGGACAGGGGGAAGTCACCTTC	CASSLGQGEVTF
TRBD1	TRBJ1-6	TRBV6-5	.	15	TGTGCCAGCACCCCACGGGGGACAGGGAGTTCACCCCTCCACTTT	CASTPRGTGSSPLHF
.	TRBJ1-2	TRBV6-5	.	14	TGTGCCAGCAGTTACACGGATCTGCTGGGAGGCTACACCTTC	CASSYTDLLGGYTF
.	TRBJ2-1	TRBV3-1/TRBV3-2	.	14	TGTGCCAGCAGCCCGGGACTCGTGGGAAGAGAGCAGTTCTTC	CASSPGLVGREQFF
.	TRBJ1-6	TRBV28	.	15	TGTGCCAGCAGTTTGCGGGCGGTCGGGGGTTCACCCCTCCACTTT	CASSLRAVGGSPLHF
.	TRBJ1-3	TRBV11-2	.	15	TGTGCCAGCAGTCGTAGGGTGGGAAGTGGAAACACCATATATTTT	CASSRRVGSGNTIYF
TRBD1	TRBJ1-2	TRBV7-2	.	14	TGTGCCAGCAGCTCGACAGGGGGGTACTATGGCTACACCTTC	CASSSTGGYYGYTF
TRBD1	TRBJ1-2	TRBV28	.	18	TGTGCCAGCAGTTTATCCACCCTGGGCAGGGGGAGGAACTATGGCTACACCTTC	CASSLSTLGRGRNYGYTF
TRBD1	TRBJ2-7	TRBV28	.	16	TGTGCCAGCAGTTCATTTCGGGACAGCGGATCCTACGAGCAGTACTTC	CASSSFRDSGSYEQYF
.	TRBJ2-1	TRBV2	.	15	TGTGCCAGCAGTGCCGGGGACCCTGAACGGACCGGGCGGTTCTTC	CASSAGDPERTGRFF
TRBD1	TRBJ1-2	TRBV28	.	15	TGTGCCAGCAGTGGGTGGACAGGGGACGACTATGGCTACACCTTC	CASSGWTGDDYGYTF
TRBD2	TRBJ2-1	TRBV27	.	16	TGTGCCAGCAGTCCCGGACTAGCGGTCTCCTACAATGAGCAGTTCTTC	CASSPGLAVSYNEQFF
.	TRBJ1-2	TRBV5-1	.	15	TGCGCCAGCAGCCCAGATGCCAATAGATTGAGCGGCTACACCTTC	CASSPDANRLSGYTF
TRBD1	TRBJ1-5	TRBV6-5	.	13	TGTGCCAGCAACAGGGGCCCCAATCAGCCCCAGCATTTT	CASNRGPNQPQHF
TRBD1	TRBJ2-5	TRBV19	.	14	TGTGCCAGTAGTGACAGGGTCGGAGCAGAGACCCAGTACTTC	CASSDRVGAETQYF
.	TRBJ2-5	TRBV3-1/TRBV3-2	.	11	TGTGCCAGCAGCCAAGTTGAGACCCAGTACTTC	CASSQVETQYF
.	TRBJ2-2	TRBV11-1	.	15	TGTGCCAGCAGTCGCGGCGACCCGAACACCGGGGAGCTGTTTTTT	CASSRGDPNTGELFF
.	TRBJ2-7	TRBV2	.	15	TGTGCCAGCAGTGAATGGGCTAGCGAGTCCTACGAGCAGTACTTC	CASSEWASESYEQYF
TRBD1	TRBJ1-2	TRBV20-1	.	11	TGCAGTGCCCGACAGGGGTCTGGCTACACCTTC	CSARQGSGYTF
.	TRBJ2-5	TRBV2	.	14	TGTGCCAGCAGTGTACAGGGACTTCAAGAGACCCAGTACTTC	CASSVQGLQETQYF
.	TRBJ1-4	TRBV28	few	15	TGTGCCAGCAGTCCAGCCGGGGGTCGTAATGAAAAACTGTTTTTT	CASSPAGGRNEKLFF
.	TRBJ1-5	TRBV6-2/TRBV6-3	.	15	TGTGCCAGCAGTTACTCCGTGGCCGCGGGGCAGCCCCAGCATTTT	CASSYSVAAGQPQHF
TRBD2	TRBJ2-1	TRBV9	.	15	TGTGCCAGCAGCGAATGGCGGGAGTTTGGCAATGAGCAGTTCTTC	CASSEWREFGNEQFF